The source of this TCR beta chain is a study of cytomegalovirus exposure and HLA in healthy donors. In the study overall: Inside one of the first data releases sat about 91 million unique TCRs taken from HLA-typed donors.

This CDR3 contains 14 residues. CDR1 is SGDLS and CDR2 is YYNGEE in the germline V gene. The V end lost 5 bases, the J end lost 7 bases, and 16 bases lay between the germline ends. The PCR was carried out with 60 Vbeta primers and 13 Jbeta primers. TCRdb's copy holds only in-frame clones and misses some; the assay was immunoSEQ multiplex PCR. The sample yields 170,000 or so clones, around 83% seen once. This clone was counted once. Antigen unknown. Study-wide findings and caveats: Immune exposure was documented only through CMV serostatus. The authors later linked a missense DCLRE1C variant to TCR beta V- and J-gene trimming. Previous analysis showed most TCR beta V segments were productive about 87% or about 30% of the time.

Sequenced: PBMCs. The clonotype originates from a man in his forties or fifties in good health and CMV-seronegative. This chain links TRBV9 with TRBJ2-1; D perhaps matches TRBD2 (7 bases). CDR3 sequence (DNA): TGTGCCAGCAGGGCGATAGGGGGAGGGAATGAGCAGTTCTTC. It specifies CASRAIGGGNEQFF.